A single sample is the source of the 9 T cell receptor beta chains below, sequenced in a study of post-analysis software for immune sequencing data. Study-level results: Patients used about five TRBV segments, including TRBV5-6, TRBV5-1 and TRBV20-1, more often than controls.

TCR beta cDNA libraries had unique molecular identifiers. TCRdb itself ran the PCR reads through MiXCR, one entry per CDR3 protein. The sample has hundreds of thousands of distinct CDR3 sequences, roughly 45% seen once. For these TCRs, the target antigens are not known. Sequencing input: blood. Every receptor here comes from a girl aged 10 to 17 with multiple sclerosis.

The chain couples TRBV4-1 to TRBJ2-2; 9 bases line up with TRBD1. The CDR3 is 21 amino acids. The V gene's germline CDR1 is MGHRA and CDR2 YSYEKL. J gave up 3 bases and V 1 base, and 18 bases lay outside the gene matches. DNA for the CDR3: TGCGCCAGCAGCCAAGGGGGACCGGGACAGGGCACAACCGCCGACACCGGGGAGCTGTTTTTT. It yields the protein CASSQGGPGQGTTADTGELFF.

This CDR3 is CASSLGDSSNEKLFF. The CDR3, as DNA: TGCGCCAGCAGCTTGGGGGACAGCTCTAATGAAAAACTGTTTTTT. The J gene is TRBJ1-4, the V gene TRBV5-1; the match to TRBD1 covers 7 bases. With 0 bases clipped from V and 3 bases from J, the junction kept 2 bases outside the gene matches. The CDR3 is made up of 15 amino acids. Germline values: CDR1 SGHRS, CDR2 YFSETQ.

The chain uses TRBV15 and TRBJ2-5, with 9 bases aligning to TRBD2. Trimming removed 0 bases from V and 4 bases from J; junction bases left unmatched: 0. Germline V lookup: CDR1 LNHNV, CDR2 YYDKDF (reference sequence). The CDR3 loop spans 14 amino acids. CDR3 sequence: CATSRELAGETQYF. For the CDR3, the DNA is TGTGCCACCAGCAGAGAACTAGCGGGAGAGACCCAGTACTTC.

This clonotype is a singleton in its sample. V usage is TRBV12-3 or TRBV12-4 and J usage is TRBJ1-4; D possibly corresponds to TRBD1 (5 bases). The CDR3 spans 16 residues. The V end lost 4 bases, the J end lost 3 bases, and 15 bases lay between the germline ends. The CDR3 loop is CASSSGRPTANEKLFF. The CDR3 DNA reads TGTGCCAGCAGTTCGGGACGGCCGACAGCTAATGAAAAACTGTTTTTT.

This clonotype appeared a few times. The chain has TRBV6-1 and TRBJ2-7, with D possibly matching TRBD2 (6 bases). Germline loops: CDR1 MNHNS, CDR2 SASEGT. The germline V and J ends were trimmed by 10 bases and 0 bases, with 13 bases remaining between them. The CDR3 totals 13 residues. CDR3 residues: CAIRDGSSYEQYF. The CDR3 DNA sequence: TGTGCCATCCGGGACGGGAGCTCCTACGAGCAGTACTTC.

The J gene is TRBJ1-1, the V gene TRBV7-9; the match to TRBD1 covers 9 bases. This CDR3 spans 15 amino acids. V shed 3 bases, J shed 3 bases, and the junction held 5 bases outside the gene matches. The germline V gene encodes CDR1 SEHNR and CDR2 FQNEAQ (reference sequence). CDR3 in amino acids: CASSFGTGSHTEAFF. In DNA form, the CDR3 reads TGTGCCAGCAGCTTCGGGACAGGGTCGCACACTGAAGCTTTCTTT.

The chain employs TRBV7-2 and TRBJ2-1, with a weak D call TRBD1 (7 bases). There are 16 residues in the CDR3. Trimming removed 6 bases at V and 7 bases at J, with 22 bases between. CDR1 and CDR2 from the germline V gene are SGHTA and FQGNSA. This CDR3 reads CASRPMGAGQSNEQFF. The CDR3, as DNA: TGTGCCAGCAGACCTATGGGGGCGGGACAGAGTAATGAGCAGTTCTTC.

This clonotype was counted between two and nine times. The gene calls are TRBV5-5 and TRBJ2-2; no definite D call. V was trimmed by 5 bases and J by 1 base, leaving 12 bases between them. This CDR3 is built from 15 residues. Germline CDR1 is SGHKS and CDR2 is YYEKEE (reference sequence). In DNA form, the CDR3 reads TGTGCCAGCAGACCCCTCCGAGGGAACACCGGGGAGCTGTTTTTT. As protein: CASRPLRGNTGELFF.

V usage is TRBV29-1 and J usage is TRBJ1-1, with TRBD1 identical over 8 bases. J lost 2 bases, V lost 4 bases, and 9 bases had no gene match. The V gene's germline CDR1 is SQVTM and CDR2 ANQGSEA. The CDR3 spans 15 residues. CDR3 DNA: TGCAGCGTTGCCAATTCAGGGGGCGGAAACACTGAAGCTTTCTTT. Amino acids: CSVANSGGGNTEAFF. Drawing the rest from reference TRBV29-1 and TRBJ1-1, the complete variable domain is SAVISQKPSRDICQRGTSLTIQCQVDSQVTMMFWYRQQPGQSLTLIATANQGSEATYESGFVIDKFPISRPNLTFSTLTVSNMSPEDSSIYLCSVANSGGGNTEAFFGQGTRLTVV.